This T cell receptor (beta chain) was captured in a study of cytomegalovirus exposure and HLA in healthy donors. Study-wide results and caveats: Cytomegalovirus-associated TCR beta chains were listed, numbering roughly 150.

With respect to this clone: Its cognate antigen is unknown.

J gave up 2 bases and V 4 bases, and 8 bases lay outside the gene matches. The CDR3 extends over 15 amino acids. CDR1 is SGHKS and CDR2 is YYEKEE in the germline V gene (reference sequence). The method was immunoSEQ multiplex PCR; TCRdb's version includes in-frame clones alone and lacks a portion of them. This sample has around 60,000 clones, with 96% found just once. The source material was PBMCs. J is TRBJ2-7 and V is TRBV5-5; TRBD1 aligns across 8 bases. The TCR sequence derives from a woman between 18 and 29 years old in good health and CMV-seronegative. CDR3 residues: CASSKTGTGTYEQYF. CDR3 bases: TGTGCCAGCAGCAAAACCGGGACAGGAACCTACGAGCAGTACTTC.